This T cell receptor beta chain was profiled in a study of tumor T cells in aggressive B-cell lymphoma. TCRdb's copy holds only in-frame clones and misses some; the assay was immunoSEQ multiplex PCR. This sample has roughly 3,300 clones; approximately 95% occur once, and the top ten carry 2.1%. Looked up from germline, CDR1 is LGHNA and CDR2 is YNFKEQ. With V trimmed by 0 bases and J by 3 bases, 6 bases remained unmatched. The CDR3 extends over 17 amino acids. The chain recombines TRBV4-2 with TRBJ2-1, with 9 bases that match TRBD2. This clonotype was obtained from an adult with diffuse large B cell lymphoma. The material sequenced was tumor tissue. The CDR3 DNA is TGTGCCAGCAGCCAAGATCCTAGCGGGATTGGCTACAATGAGCAGTTCTTC. It translates to CASSQDPSGIGYNEQFF.